The rows below give T cell receptor beta chains drawn from one sample of a study of blood T cell repertoires in COVID-19. TCRdb's table, derived via immunoSEQ multiplex PCR, lists solely in-frame clones and lacks some. Of roughly 250,000 clones listed, approximately 90% are singletons. What was sequenced was PBMCs or T cells enriched from blood (not recorded which). The receptors come from a woman in her thirties or forties with acute COVID-19. CDR3s include the opening cysteine and the closing phenylalanine or tryptophan.

v_call cdr3_aa
TRBV4-3 CASSQDLAGLYGYTF
TRBV18 CASSPSQRSGELFF
TRBV5-1 CASSTGTSGTYEQYF
TRBV30 CAWSRPGFSGNTIYF
TRBV10-3 CAISETDRGGYGYTF
TRBV2 CASSEAVWTSTGELFF
TRBV4-1 CASALNTQVNTEAFF
TRBV11-2 CASSLAGDTEAFF
TRBV10-3 CAISPTGNTEAFF
TRBV7-3 CASSLDRYNEQFF
TRBV5-1 CASSAREGGGYTF
TRBV5-1 CASSFAGQGTGELFF
TRBV7-3 CASSLVQGTEAFF
TRBV27 CASSPHRTENEAFF
TRBV15 CATSRDRDSGANVLTF
TRBV28 CASSSGTSGGTHIQYF
TRBV13 CASSQTSLTETQYF
TRBV9 CASSGLPGSGGTDTQYF
TRBV4-1 CASSAGGGGDYGYTF
TRBV5-1 CASSAGLAGNTQYF
TRBV28 CASQAPGEKLFF
TRBV4-3 CASSPGIGEAFF
TRBV19 CASSSSRQGDSQPQHF
TRBV11-2 CASRPTGFATNEQYF
TRBV24-1 CATSPGDINYGYTF
TRBV14 CASSPLAKNIQYF
TRBV24-1 CATSDPSGETYEQYF
TRBV9 CASSVEGAGTDTQYF
TRBV5-5 CASSLTGGPNTEAFF
TRBV10-3 CAISEDSLAKNIQYF
TRBV9 CASSVGRSETGPSYNEQFF
TRBV7-8 CASSSYTGETQYF
TRBV28 CASSLLGGSYNEQFF
TRBV4-3 CALRLAHEQYF
TRBV7-3 CASSLSRNTGELFF
TRBV5-6 CASSLRAGGYNEQFF
TRBV5-1 CASSLEQPINNSPLHF
TRBV2 CASKVESGGSYEQYF
TRBV27 CASSLRTGGGSTNEKLFF
TRBV11-2 CASSFQLTGPGGNTIYF
TRBV7-9 CASSLRDTGGTGELFF
TRBV6-5 CASWRGGADTQYF
TRBV7-8 CASSLARLVETQYF
TRBV15 CATSRTTGLSNQPQHF
TRBV5-1 CASSLARGGGSTDTQYF
TRBV5-4 CASSWGPGQQETQYF
TRBV2 CASSRTGHGYTF
TRBV19 CASSIGKGVRYEQYF
TRBV7-8 CASSLARGGELFF
TRBV2 CASSLTGSSNQPQHF
TRBV2 CASSEALRSGSQHF
TRBV4-3 CASSREGRGNEKLFF